This T cell receptor beta chain was identified in a study of hypomethylating agent response in myelodysplastic syndrome. Libraries were prepared by immunoSEQ multiplex PCR; TCRdb keeps only in-frame clonotypes and omits some of them. The sample yields some 9,600 clones, approximately 86% seen once. CDR1 and CDR2 (germline): GTSNPN, SVGIG (reference sequence). The V gene lost 3 bases and the J gene lost 0 bases, with 8 bases spanning the gap. The CDR3 covers 13 residues. Material: bone marrow, obtained before or after starting hypomethylating agent treatment for myelodysplastic syndrome (not recorded which). The chain joins TRBV30 to TRBJ1-1; D is unclear. This TCR derives from a human donor with myelodysplastic syndrome. The DNA for the CDR3 is TGTGCCTGGAGCTACTCGGTGAACACTGAAGCTTTCTTT. It yields the protein CAWSYSVNTEAFF.